This entry is about one TCR beta chain. This sample was taken from a study of blood T cell repertoires in COVID-19. At the level of the study: Samples came from the United States, Italy and Spain, spanning acute and convalescent COVID-19.

Those enrolled in Seattle joined during active infection and were followed longitudinally afterward. The data were produced by immunoSEQ multiplex PCR, yet TCRdb's version contains in-frame clones alone and is incomplete. This sample has some 150,000 clones, with approximately 85% found just once. Trimming took off 7 bases at V and 1 base at J, with 19 bases between the two ends. CDR3 length equals 16 residues. Germline CDR1 and CDR2: LNHDA and SQIVND (reference sequence). The specimen was peripheral blood. This TCR came from a man aged 55-75 years with COVID-19, enrolled during active disease. The gene calls are TRBV19 and TRBJ1-2; D unclear. The CDR3 protein is CASMGQTNFVNYGYTF. The DNA of the CDR3 is TGTGCCAGTATGGGTCAGACTAACTTCGTTAACTATGGCTACACCTTC.